The next 15 T cell receptor beta chains were all read from a single sample in a study of blood T cell repertoires in COVID-19. Only in-frame clones appear in the TCRdb table, and some are missing; sequencing was by immunoSEQ multiplex PCR. The sample has around 81,000 clones, over 75% seen once. Sequenced material: peripheral blood. These TCRs come from a man aged 70-80 years with acute or convalescent COVID-19.

The CDR3 loop is CASSPLRDLGTEAFF. The CDR3 nucleotides read TGTGCCAGCTCACCACTACGAGACCTCGGGACTGAAGCTTTCTTT. The rearrangement uses TRBV18 and TRBJ1-1, with D unclear. V lost 1 base, J lost 5 bases, and 14 bases lay in between. Germline-derived CDR1 and CDR2 are KGHSH and LQKENI. The CDR3 totals 15 residues.

The genes are TRBV27 and TRBJ1-2; D unclear. Germline V gene sequence: CDR1 MNHEY, CDR2 SMNVEV (reference sequence). V was clipped by 3 bases and J by 1 base, with 6 bases between them. This CDR3 contains 13 residues. DNA of the CDR3: TGTGCCAGCAGTTTCAGGCTTAACTATGGCTACACCTTC. It codes for CASSFRLNYGYTF.

The CDR3 sequence: CASSYSRQGAYEKLFF. For the CDR3, the DNA is TGTGCCAGCAGTTACTCGAGGCAGGGGGCGTATGAAAAACTGTTTTTT. The J gene is TRBJ1-4, the V gene TRBV6-5; TRBD1 matches 8 bases. The CDR3 loop spans 16 amino acids. V lost 0 bases, J lost 6 bases, and 6 bases stayed unmatched. Germline CDR1 reads MNHEY; CDR2 reads SVGAGI.

This chain uses TRBV2 with TRBJ2-5, with D possibly TRBD1 on 5 matching bases. Germline V CDR1 and CDR2: SNHLY, FYNNEI. V was shortened by 5 bases and J by 2 bases, with 6 bases between the two germline ends. The CDR3 length is 12 residues. The CDR3 is CASSNRQETQYF. Here the CDR3 DNA reads TGTGCCAGCAGTAACAGGCAAGAGACCCAGTACTTC.

This chain links TRBV7-9 with TRBJ2-2, with TRBD1 identical over 9 bases. CDR3 length: 15 amino acids. J gave up 2 bases and V 4 bases, and 2 bases lay outside the gene matches. CDR1 SEHNR and CDR2 FQNEAQ come from the germline V gene (reference sequence). CDR3 in DNA: TGTGCCAGCAGCTCGGGACAGGGAAACACCGGGGAGCTGTTTTTT. It translates to CASSSGQGNTGELFF.

J is TRBJ2-3 and V is TRBV28; 11 positions agree with TRBD2. The CDR3 length is 16 residues. The trim removed 6 bases at V and 6 bases at J, leaving 11 bases unmatched. Germline CDR1 and CDR2: MDHEN and SYDVKM. CDR3 coding DNA: TGTGCCAGCAGCCACACTAGCGGGGGTTCAGCGGATACGCAGTATTTT. It encodes CASSHTSGGSADTQYF.

The genes are TRBV19 and TRBJ2-7, with 9 bases that match TRBD1. Germline trimming cut 4 bases from V and 7 bases from J; bases unmatched to any gene: 5. This CDR3 is built from 13 residues. The V gene's germline CDR1 is LNHDA and CDR2 SQIVND (reference sequence). CDR3 sequence: CASSTTGGGEQYF. The DNA for the CDR3 is TGTGCCAGTAGTACCACAGGGGGCGGAGAGCAGTACTTC.

J is TRBJ1-6 and V is TRBV10-3; D gene unclear. The CDR3 contains 15 residues. CDR1 is ENHRY and CDR2 is SYGVKD in the germline V gene. V shed 2 bases and J shed 6 bases, with 11 bases lying between them. The CDR3 bases are TGTGCCATCAGTGAGGATTACCGGGGTAATTCACCCCTCCACTTT. This gives the protein CAISEDYRGNSPLHF.

The chain has TRBV28 and TRBJ2-1; 8 bases match TRBD2. Germline-derived CDR1 and CDR2 are MDHEN and SYDVKM. With V trimmed by 1 base and J by 10 bases, 3 bases remained unmatched. The CDR3 is made up of 13 amino acids. CDR3 sequence: CASSLLGGREQFF. As DNA, the CDR3 is TGTGCCAGCAGTTTATTGGGCGGGAGGGAGCAGTTCTTC.

In DNA, the CDR3 is TGCGCCAGCAGCCAACAAACAGGGGTCGGGCAGCCCCAGCATTTT. It specifies CASSQQTGVGQPQHF. The chain carries TRBV4-1 and TRBJ1-5; 7 nucleotides match TRBD1. CDR3 length equals 15 residues. V gave up 2 bases and J gave up 7 bases; unmatched junction bases: 8. CDR1 and CDR2 from the germline V gene are MGHRA and YSYEKL.

This chain uses TRBV6-5 with TRBJ1-1, with D unclear. The V and J ends lost 0 bases and 5 bases respectively, with 7 bases between them. The CDR3 totals 13 residues. Germline assignment: CDR1 MNHEY and CDR2 SVGAGI. The CDR3 nucleotides read TGTGCCAGCAGTTACTCGGAGAGGACTGAAGCTTTCTTT. It is translated as CASSYSERTEAFF.

The chain couples TRBV29-1 to TRBJ1-1; tentative D call: TRBD1 (5 bases). In germline, CDR1 is SQVTM, CDR2 ANQGSEA. The CDR3 totals 13 residues. V gave up 3 bases and J gave up 3 bases, with 11 bases separating them. The CDR3 DNA sequence: TGCAGCGTTGAGGAGGGGATTGACACTGAAGCTTTCTTT. The encoded protein is CSVEEGIDTEAFF.

This rearrangement joins TRBV7-2 to TRBJ1-2; 10 bases fit TRBD1. The V gene end was trimmed by 0 bases and the J gene end by 4 bases; junction bases not matched to a gene: 2. The CDR3 spans 15 residues. Germline values: CDR1 SGHTA, CDR2 FQGNSA. The CDR3: CASSLAGQGSYGYTF. The CDR3 bases are TGTGCCAGCAGCTTAGCGGGACAGGGGTCCTATGGCTACACCTTC.

The DNA of the CDR3 is TGTGCCAGTAGCACAGGGGCATTAGTCACCGGGGAGCTGTTTTTT. It yields the protein CASSTGALVTGELFF. The V and J genes are TRBV19 and TRBJ2-2; 7 bases line up with TRBD1. Unmatched junction bases numbered 8, after V lost 6 bases and J lost 4 bases. CDR1 and CDR2 from the germline V gene are LNHDA and SQIVND (reference sequence). CDR3 length: 15 residues.

V is TRBV4-2 and J is TRBJ2-7; 7 bases map to TRBD2. CDR1 and CDR2 from the germline V gene are LGHNA and YNFKEQ. CDR3 length: 15 residues. Germline trimming cut 4 bases from V and 0 bases from J; bases unmatched to any gene: 6. The CDR3 sequence: CASSRPGLSSYEQYF. The CDR3 DNA sequence: TGTGCCAGCAGCCGGCCGGGACTATCCTCCTACGAGCAGTACTTC.